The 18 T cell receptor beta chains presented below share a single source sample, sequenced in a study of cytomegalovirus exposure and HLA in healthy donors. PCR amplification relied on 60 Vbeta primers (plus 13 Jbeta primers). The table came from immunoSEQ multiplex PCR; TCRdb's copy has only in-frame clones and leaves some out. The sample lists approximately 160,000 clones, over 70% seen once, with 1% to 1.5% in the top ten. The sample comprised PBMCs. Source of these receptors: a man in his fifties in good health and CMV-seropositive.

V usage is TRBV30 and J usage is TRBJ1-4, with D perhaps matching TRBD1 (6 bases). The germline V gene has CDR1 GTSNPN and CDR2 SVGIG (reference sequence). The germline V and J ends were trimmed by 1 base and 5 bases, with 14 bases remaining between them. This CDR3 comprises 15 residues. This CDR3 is CAWSGTGLGNEKLFF. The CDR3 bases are TGTGCCTGGAGTGGTACAGGGCTTGGAAATGAAAAACTGTTTTTT.

CDR3 amino acids: CASSRRLAGSSSYNEQFF. CDR3 sequence (DNA): TGCGCCAGCAGTCGGCGACTAGCGGGTTCGAGCTCCTACAATGAGCAGTTCTTC. The chain uses TRBV5-1 and TRBJ2-1; TRBD2 matches 10 bases. CDR3 length: 18 amino acids. CDR1 is SGHRS, CDR2 YFSETQ, per germline. V was pared by 5 bases and J by 0 bases, with 11 bases of the junction left unmatched. The variable domain in full, completed from reference TRBV5-1 and TRBJ2-1, reads KAGVTQTPRYLIKTRGQQVTLSCSPISGHRSVSWYQQTPGQGLQFLFEYFSETQRNKGNFPGRFSGRQFSNSRSEMNVSTLELGDSALYLCASSRRLAGSSSYNEQFFGPGTRLTVL.

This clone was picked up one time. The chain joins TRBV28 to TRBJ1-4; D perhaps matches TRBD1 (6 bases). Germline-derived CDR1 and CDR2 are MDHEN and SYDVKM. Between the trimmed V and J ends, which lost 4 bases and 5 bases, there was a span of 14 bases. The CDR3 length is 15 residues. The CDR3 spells CASSSPGEGNEKLFF. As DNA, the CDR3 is TGTGCCAGCAGTTCCCCAGGGGAAGGGAATGAAAAACTGTTTTTT.

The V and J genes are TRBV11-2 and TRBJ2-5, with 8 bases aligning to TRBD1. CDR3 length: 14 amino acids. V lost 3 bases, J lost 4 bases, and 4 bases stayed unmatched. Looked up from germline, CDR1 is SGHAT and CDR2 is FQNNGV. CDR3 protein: CASSFRTGRETQYF. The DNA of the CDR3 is TGTGCCAGCAGCTTCAGGACAGGGCGAGAGACCCAGTACTTC.

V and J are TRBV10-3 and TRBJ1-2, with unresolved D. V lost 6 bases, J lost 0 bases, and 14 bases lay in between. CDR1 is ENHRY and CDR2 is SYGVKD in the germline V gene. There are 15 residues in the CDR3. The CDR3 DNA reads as TGTGCCATCAGGGGCAGTTTATTTACTAACTATGGCTACACCTTC. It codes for CAIRGSLFTNYGYTF.

CDR3 nucleotide sequence: TGTGCCAGCAGCGCCGGGACAGCGAATTCACCCCTCCACTTT. It translates to CASSAGTANSPLHF. The V and J genes are TRBV9 and TRBJ1-6, with 7 bases fitting TRBD1. Losses at the gene ends were 3 bases for V and 7 bases for J; bases not matched to a gene: 4. The CDR3 has 14 amino acids. CDR1 is SGDLS and CDR2 is YYNGEE in the germline V gene.

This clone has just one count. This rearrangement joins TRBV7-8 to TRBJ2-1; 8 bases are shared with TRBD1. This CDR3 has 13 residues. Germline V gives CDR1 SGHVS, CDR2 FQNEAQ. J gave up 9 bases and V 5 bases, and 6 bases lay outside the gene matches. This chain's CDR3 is CASSTDRAAEQFF. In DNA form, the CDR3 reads TGTGCCAGCAGCACGGACAGGGCGGCTGAGCAGTTCTTC.

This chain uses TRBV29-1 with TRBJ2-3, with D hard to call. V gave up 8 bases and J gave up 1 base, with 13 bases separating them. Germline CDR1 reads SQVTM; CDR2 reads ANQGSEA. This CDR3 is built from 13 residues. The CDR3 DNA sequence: TGCAGCCTTAGTCACGCGGGCACAGATACGCAGTATTTT. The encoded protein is CSLSHAGTDTQYF.

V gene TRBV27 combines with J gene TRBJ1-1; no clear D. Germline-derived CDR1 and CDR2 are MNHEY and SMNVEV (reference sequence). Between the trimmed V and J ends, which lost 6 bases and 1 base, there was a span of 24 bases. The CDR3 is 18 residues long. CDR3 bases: TGTGCCAGCAGGAAGCTTAGCGTGCCAGGCAGAAAGAACACTGAAGCTTTCTTT. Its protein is CASRKLSVPGRKNTEAFF.

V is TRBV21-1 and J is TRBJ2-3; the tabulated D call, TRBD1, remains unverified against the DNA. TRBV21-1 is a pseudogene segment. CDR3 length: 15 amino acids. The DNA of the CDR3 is TGTGCCAGCAACCCAGGGCGATGTAGCACAGATACGCAGTATTTT. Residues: CASNPGRCSTDTQYF.

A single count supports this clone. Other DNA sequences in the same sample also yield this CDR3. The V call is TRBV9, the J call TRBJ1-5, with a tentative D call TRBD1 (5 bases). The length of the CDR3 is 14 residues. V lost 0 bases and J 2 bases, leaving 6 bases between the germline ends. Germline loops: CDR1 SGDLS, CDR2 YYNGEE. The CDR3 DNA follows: TGTGCCAGCAGCGTAGCGGGGGGCAATCAGCCCCAGCATTTT. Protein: CASSVAGGNQPQHF. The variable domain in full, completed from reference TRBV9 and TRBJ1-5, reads DSGVTQTPKHLITATGQRVTLRCSPRSGDLSVYWYQQSLDQGLQFLIQYYNGEERAKGNILERFSAQQFPDLHSELNLSSLELGDSALYFCASSVAGGNQPQHFGDGTRLSIL.

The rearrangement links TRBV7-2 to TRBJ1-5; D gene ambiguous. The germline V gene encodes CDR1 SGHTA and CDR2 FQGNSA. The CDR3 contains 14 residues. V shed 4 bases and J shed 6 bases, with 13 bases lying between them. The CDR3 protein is CASSSSGRGQPQHF. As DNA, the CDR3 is TGTGCCAGCAGCTCTAGCGGAAGAGGTCAGCCCCAGCATTTT. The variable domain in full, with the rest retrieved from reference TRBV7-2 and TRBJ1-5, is GAGVSQSPSNKVTEKGKDVELRCDPISGHTALYWYRQSLGQGLEFLIYFQGNSAPDKSGLPSDRFSAERTGGSVSTLTIQRTQQEDSAVYLCASSSSGRGQPQHFGDGTRLSIL.

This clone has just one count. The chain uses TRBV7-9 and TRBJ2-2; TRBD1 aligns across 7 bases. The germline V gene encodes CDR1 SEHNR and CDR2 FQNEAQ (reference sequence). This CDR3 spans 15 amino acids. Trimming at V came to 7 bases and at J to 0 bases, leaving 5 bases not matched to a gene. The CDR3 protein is CASTTGASNTGELFF. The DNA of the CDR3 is TGTGCCAGCACCACAGGGGCTTCGAACACCGGGGAGCTGTTTTTT.

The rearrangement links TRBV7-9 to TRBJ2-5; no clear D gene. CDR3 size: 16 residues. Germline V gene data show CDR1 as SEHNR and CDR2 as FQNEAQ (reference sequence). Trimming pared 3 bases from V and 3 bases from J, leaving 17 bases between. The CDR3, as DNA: TGTGCCAGCAGCTTTGCCTTAAATGTGGCCGAAGAGACCCAGTACTTC. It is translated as CASSFALNVAEETQYF.

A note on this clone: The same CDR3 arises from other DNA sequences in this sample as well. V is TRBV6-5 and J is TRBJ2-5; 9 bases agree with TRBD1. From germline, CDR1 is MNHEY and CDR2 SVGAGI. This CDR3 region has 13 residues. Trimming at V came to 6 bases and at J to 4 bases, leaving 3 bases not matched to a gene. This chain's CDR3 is CASSRDRVETQYF. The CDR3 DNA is TGTGCCAGCAGCCGGGACAGGGTAGAGACCCAGTACTTC.

This CDR3 reads CATSRGGETQYF. The DNA of the CDR3 is TGTGCCACCAGCAGGGGGGGAGAGACCCAGTACTTC. V usage is TRBV15 and J usage is TRBJ2-5, with D possibly matching TRBD2 (6 bases). Germline V lookup: CDR1 LNHNV, CDR2 YYDKDF (reference sequence). This CDR3 is built from 12 residues. V was pared by 3 bases and J by 4 bases, with 6 bases between.

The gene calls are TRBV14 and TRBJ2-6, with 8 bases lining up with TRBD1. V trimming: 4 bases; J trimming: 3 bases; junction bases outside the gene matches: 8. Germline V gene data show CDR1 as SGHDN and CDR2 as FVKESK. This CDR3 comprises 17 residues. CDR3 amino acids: CASSPGRGQIGANVLTF. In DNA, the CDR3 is TGTGCCAGCAGCCCAGGCAGGGGGCAAATTGGGGCCAACGTCCTGACTTTC. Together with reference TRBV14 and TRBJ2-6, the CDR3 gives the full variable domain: EAGVTQFPSHSVIEKGQTVTLRCDPISGHDNLYWYRRVMGKEIKFLLHFVKESKQDESGMPNNRFLAERTGGTYSTLKVQPAELEDSGVYFCASSPGRGQIGANVLTFGAGSRLTVL.

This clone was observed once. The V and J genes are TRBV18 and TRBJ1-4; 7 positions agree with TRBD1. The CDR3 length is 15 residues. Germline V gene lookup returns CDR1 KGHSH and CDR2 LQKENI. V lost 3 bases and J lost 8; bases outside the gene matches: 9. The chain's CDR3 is CASSPAGTVGEKLFF. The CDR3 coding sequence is TGTGCCAGCTCACCCGCCGGGACAGTAGGCGAAAAACTGTTTTTT.